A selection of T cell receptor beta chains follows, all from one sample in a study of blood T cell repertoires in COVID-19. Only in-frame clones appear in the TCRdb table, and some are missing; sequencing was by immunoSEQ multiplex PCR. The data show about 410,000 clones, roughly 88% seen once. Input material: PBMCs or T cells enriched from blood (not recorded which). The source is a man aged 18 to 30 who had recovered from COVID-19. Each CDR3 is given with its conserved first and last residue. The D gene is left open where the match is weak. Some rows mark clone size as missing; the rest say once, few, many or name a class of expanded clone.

CDR3nt: TGTGCCAGCAGCCCAGGACTAGTTAACTATGGCTACACCTTC
CDR3aa: CASSPGLVNYGYTF
len: 14
d_gene: NA
j_gene: TRBJ1-2
abundance: NA
v_gene: TRBV5-4

CDR3nt: TGTGCCAGCAGGGGGGGGCACGAGCAGTACTTC
CDR3aa: CASRGGHEQYF
len: 11
d_gene: NA
j_gene: TRBJ2-7
abundance: NA
v_gene: TRBV27

CDR3nt: TGTGCCAGTACCGACGCGGGACAGCCCTATAGCAATCAGCCCCAGCATTTT
CDR3aa: CASTDAGQPYSNQPQHF
len: 17
d_gene: TRBD1
j_gene: TRBJ1-5
abundance: once
v_gene: TRBV19

CDR3nt: TGTGCCACCAGCAGAGATCGACTGAACTATGGCTACACCTTC
CDR3aa: CATSRDRLNYGYTF
len: 14
d_gene: NA
j_gene: TRBJ1-2
abundance: NA
v_gene: TRBV15

CDR3nt: TGTGCCAGCAGCACTAAGGGGACTTTCTTTGAAGCTTTCTTT
CDR3aa: CASSTKGTFFEAFF
len: 14
d_gene: NA
j_gene: TRBJ1-1
abundance: NA
v_gene: TRBV7-9

CDR3nt: TGTGCCAGCACCAAGCAGGGGGCGCGGGAAAAACTGTTTTTT
CDR3aa: CASTKQGAREKLFF
len: 14
d_gene: TRBD1
j_gene: TRBJ1-4
abundance: NA
v_gene: TRBV7-9

CDR3nt: TGCGCCAGCAGCTTGGACAGGGGCCGGACCTACGAGCAGTACTTC
CDR3aa: CASSLDRGRTYEQYF
len: 15
d_gene: TRBD1
j_gene: TRBJ2-7
abundance: NA
v_gene: TRBV5-1

CDR3nt: TGTGCCTGGACCCGAAGGGGCTACGAGCAGTACTTC
CDR3aa: CAWTRRGYEQYF
len: 12
d_gene: NA
j_gene: TRBJ2-7
abundance: NA
v_gene: TRBV30

CDR3nt: TGTGCCAGCGTACGCTCGTCAGCGGGAGAGAAAAATGAGCAGTTCTTC
CDR3aa: CASVRSSAGEKNEQFF
len: 16
d_gene: TRBD2
j_gene: TRBJ2-1
abundance: NA
v_gene: TRBV28

CDR3nt: TGCGCCAGCAGTGAGAGGACAAATTCGGCCCAGCATTTT
CDR3aa: CASSERTNSAQHF
len: 13
d_gene: NA
j_gene: TRBJ1-5
abundance: NA
v_gene: TRBV10-1

CDR3nt: TGTGCCAGCAGCTCTCCAGGGGGCGGGGAAGCTTTCTTT
CDR3aa: CASSSPGGGEAFF
len: 13
d_gene: TRBD1
j_gene: TRBJ1-1
abundance: few
v_gene: TRBV7-9

CDR3nt: TGTGCCATCAGGGGGCAGAGCAATCAGCCCCAGCATTTT
CDR3aa: CAIRGQSNQPQHF
len: 13
d_gene: NA
j_gene: TRBJ1-5
abundance: NA
v_gene: TRBV10-3

CDR3nt: TGTGCCAGCAGTTTATCGATAAGGGCTAGCGGGAGCCACGAGCAGTACTTC
CDR3aa: CASSLSIRASGSHEQYF
len: 17
d_gene: TRBD2
j_gene: TRBJ2-7
abundance: NA
v_gene: TRBV27

CDR3nt: TGTGCCAGTAGTCTCACACACATGAACACTGAAGCTTTCTTT
CDR3aa: CASSLTHMNTEAFF
len: 14
d_gene: NA
j_gene: TRBJ1-1
abundance: NA
v_gene: TRBV19

CDR3nt: TGTGCCAGCGTTAGAGGTCACAATAGCAATCAGCCCCAGCATTTT
CDR3aa: CASVRGHNSNQPQHF
len: 15
d_gene: NA
j_gene: TRBJ1-5
abundance: once
v_gene: TRBV6-5

CDR3nt: TGTGCCAGCAGCCAAGGAAGCGTACGTTACGAGCAGTACTTC
CDR3aa: CASSQGSVRYEQYF
len: 14
d_gene: NA
j_gene: TRBJ2-7
abundance: NA
v_gene: TRBV3-1/TRBV3-2

CDR3nt: TGCGCCAGCAGCTTTCAGGGAAAGTCCTACGAGCAGTACTTC
CDR3aa: CASSFQGKSYEQYF
len: 14
d_gene: NA
j_gene: TRBJ2-7
abundance: NA
v_gene: TRBV5-1

CDR3nt: TGTGCCAGCAGCGAGGAGGGCGACTATGGCTACACCTTC
CDR3aa: CASSEEGDYGYTF
len: 13
d_gene: NA
j_gene: TRBJ1-2
abundance: NA
v_gene: TRBV9

CDR3nt: TGTGCCAGCAGCTTAAGCGGGAGGCGCACAGATACGCAGTATTTT
CDR3aa: CASSLSGRRTDTQYF
len: 15
d_gene: TRBD2
j_gene: TRBJ2-3
abundance: NA
v_gene: TRBV7-9

CDR3nt: TGTGCCAGCAGCTTGTGGGGGCTGGGACAGTTAGATGAAGCTTTCTTT
CDR3aa: CASSLWGLGQLDEAFF
len: 16
d_gene: TRBD1
j_gene: TRBJ1-1
abundance: few
v_gene: TRBV5-5

CDR3nt: TGTGCCAGCAGCTTAGCTCCGAGGGGGTCTGGAAACACCATATATTTT
CDR3aa: CASSLAPRGSGNTIYF
len: 16
d_gene: NA
j_gene: TRBJ1-3
abundance: NA
v_gene: TRBV7-8

CDR3nt: TGCGCCAGCAGCTATAATCCGGGACAGGGCTACGAGCAGTACTTC
CDR3aa: CASSYNPGQGYEQYF
len: 15
d_gene: TRBD1
j_gene: TRBJ2-7
abundance: NA
v_gene: TRBV4-1

CDR3nt: TGTGCCTGGGCAGGGGCCTACGAGCAGTACTTC
CDR3aa: CAWAGAYEQYF
len: 11
d_gene: NA
j_gene: TRBJ2-7
abundance: NA
v_gene: TRBV30

CDR3nt: TGTGCCAGCAGCTTGGCGGGAGAATTGGATGAGCAGTTCTTC
CDR3aa: CASSLAGELDEQFF
len: 14
d_gene: TRBD2
j_gene: TRBJ2-1
abundance: NA
v_gene: TRBV7-3

CDR3nt: TGTGCCAGCAGTTCCTTTTCGCCAGGTGAAAAACTGTTTTTT
CDR3aa: CASSSFSPGEKLFF
len: 14
d_gene: NA
j_gene: TRBJ1-4
abundance: NA
v_gene: TRBV28

CDR3nt: TGCAGCGTTGAACCGTCAGACTCTAACTATGGCTACACCTTC
CDR3aa: CSVEPSDSNYGYTF
len: 14
d_gene: NA
j_gene: TRBJ1-2
abundance: few
v_gene: TRBV29-1

CDR3nt: TGTGCCAGCAGTTCGGCGACAGGCCTGACCTTC
CDR3aa: CASSSATGLTF
len: 11
d_gene: NA
j_gene: TRBJ1-2
abundance: NA
v_gene: TRBV12-3/TRBV12-4

CDR3nt: TGTGCCAGCAGCGTACTGTGGACTAGCGGGAGGCGTCCCTACGAGCAGTACTTC
CDR3aa: CASSVLWTSGRRPYEQYF
len: 18
d_gene: TRBD2
j_gene: TRBJ2-7
abundance: NA
v_gene: TRBV9

CDR3nt: TGTGCCAGTAGCCCCGGGGTCTTGAACTGGAACACTGAAGCTTTCTTT
CDR3aa: CASSPGVLNWNTEAFF
len: 16
d_gene: NA
j_gene: TRBJ1-1
abundance: NA
v_gene: TRBV19

CDR3nt: TGTGCCAGCAGCCTAGGCGGGTCCTCTGGAAACACCATATATTTT
CDR3aa: CASSLGGSSGNTIYF
len: 15
d_gene: NA
j_gene: TRBJ1-3
abundance: NA
v_gene: TRBV7-9

CDR3nt: TGTGCCAGCAGTGAAGCTAGCGGCAACTCCTACGAGCAGTACTTC
CDR3aa: CASSEASGNSYEQYF
len: 15
d_gene: NA
j_gene: TRBJ2-7
abundance: NA
v_gene: TRBV2

CDR3nt: TGTGCCAGCAGCCAAGATGCGGGCTTGACTGAAGCTTTCTTT
CDR3aa: CASSQDAGLTEAFF
len: 14
d_gene: NA
j_gene: TRBJ1-1
abundance: NA
v_gene: TRBV3-1/TRBV3-2

CDR3nt: TGTGCCAGCAGGGTCACGGGGGGGAGCACAGATACGCAGTATTTT
CDR3aa: CASRVTGGSTDTQYF
len: 15
d_gene: TRBD2
j_gene: TRBJ2-3
abundance: NA
v_gene: TRBV9

CDR3nt: TGTGCCAGCAGTTTATTGCTGCGTCGCAATCAGCCCCAGCATTTT
CDR3aa: CASSLLLRRNQPQHF
len: 15
d_gene: NA
j_gene: TRBJ1-5
abundance: NA
v_gene: TRBV28

CDR3nt: TGTGCCAGCAGTCCCCCCGCGGGAGGCAATGAGCAGTTCTTC
CDR3aa: CASSPPAGGNEQFF
len: 14
d_gene: TRBD2
j_gene: TRBJ2-1
abundance: NA
v_gene: TRBV6-5

CDR3nt: TGTGCCAGCAGCTTAGAGGGGGGGAAAAACTACAATGAGCAGTTCTTC
CDR3aa: CASSLEGGKNYNEQFF
len: 16
d_gene: TRBD2
j_gene: TRBJ2-1
abundance: once
v_gene: TRBV11-2

CDR3nt: TGTGCCAGCAGTTCAGGGCATTCACCCCTCCACTTT
CDR3aa: CASSSGHSPLHF
len: 12
d_gene: NA
j_gene: TRBJ1-6
abundance: NA
v_gene: TRBV28

CDR3nt: TGTGCCAGCAGCTCTGGGGCGACTGACACTGAAGCTTTCTTT
CDR3aa: CASSSGATDTEAFF
len: 14
d_gene: NA
j_gene: TRBJ1-1
abundance: NA
v_gene: TRBV7-8

CDR3nt: TGTGCCAGTAGTATAGCTCCAGGGGGCTGGGCAGAGACCCAGTACTTC
CDR3aa: CASSIAPGGWAETQYF
len: 16
d_gene: TRBD1
j_gene: TRBJ2-5
abundance: NA
v_gene: TRBV19

CDR3nt: TGTGCCACCAGCAGTGGAGGGGACCGACCCCAGCATTTT
CDR3aa: CATSSGGDRPQHF
len: 13
d_gene: NA
j_gene: TRBJ1-5
abundance: NA
v_gene: TRBV15

CDR3nt: TGCAGCGCCAACCGGGACAGGGGGTTTGAGACCCAGTACTTC
CDR3aa: CSANRDRGFETQYF
len: 14
d_gene: TRBD1
j_gene: TRBJ2-5
abundance: NA
v_gene: TRBV29-1

CDR3nt: TGTGCCAGCAGCTTTGCAAGTTTCCGGTCCGGCACTGAAGCTTTCTTT
CDR3aa: CASSFASFRSGTEAFF
len: 16
d_gene: NA
j_gene: TRBJ1-1
abundance: NA
v_gene: TRBV5-5

CDR3nt: TGTGCCAGCAGCCTCCTAAAGAGTAGGAGTGCGGAGGATTCACCCCTCCACTTT
CDR3aa: CASSLLKSRSAEDSPLHF
len: 18
d_gene: NA
j_gene: TRBJ1-6
abundance: NA
v_gene: TRBV3-1/TRBV3-2

CDR3nt: TGTGCCAGGAGGGACACCGGGGAGCTGTTTTTT
CDR3aa: CARRDTGELFF
len: 11
d_gene: NA
j_gene: TRBJ2-2
abundance: NA
v_gene: TRBV7-9

CDR3nt: TGTGCCAGCAGTAGGGGGGGAGAAACAGATACGCAGTATTTT
CDR3aa: CASSRGGETDTQYF
len: 14
d_gene: NA
j_gene: TRBJ2-3
abundance: NA
v_gene: TRBV6-5

CDR3nt: TGTGCCAGCAGCCAAGATTTGGCCGGCTACACCTTC
CDR3aa: CASSQDLAGYTF
len: 12
d_gene: NA
j_gene: TRBJ1-2
abundance: NA
v_gene: TRBV4-2

CDR3nt: TGTGCCAGCAGCCTAGATCTGGCTCCGGGACAGGGGTTCGGAGATACGCAGTATTTT
CDR3aa: CASSLDLAPGQGFGDTQYF
len: 19
d_gene: TRBD1
j_gene: TRBJ2-3
abundance: NA
v_gene: TRBV7-3

CDR3nt: TGTGCCTGGAGTGTAGGGCAGGGGGTAACACCCCTCCACTTT
CDR3aa: CAWSVGQGVTPLHF
len: 14
d_gene: TRBD1
j_gene: TRBJ1-6
abundance: NA
v_gene: TRBV30

CDR3nt: TGTGCCAGCAGCTTACAGGGTTTAGGCTCACCCCTCCACTTT
CDR3aa: CASSLQGLGSPLHF
len: 14
d_gene: NA
j_gene: TRBJ1-6
abundance: NA
v_gene: TRBV7-3

CDR3nt: TGTGCCAGCAACCTCGAGGGAGCCCAGGGGTATGGCTACACCTTC
CDR3aa: CASNLEGAQGYGYTF
len: 15
d_gene: NA
j_gene: TRBJ1-2
abundance: NA
v_gene: TRBV6-5

CDR3nt: TGTGCCAGTAGTTGGGGCGAGAACACTGAAGCTTTCTTT
CDR3aa: CASSWGENTEAFF
len: 13
d_gene: NA
j_gene: TRBJ1-1
abundance: once
v_gene: TRBV19

CDR3nt: TGTGCCAGCAGTGAAACCGGGACAGGTACCTATGAGCAGTTCTTC
CDR3aa: CASSETGTGTYEQFF
len: 15
d_gene: TRBD1
j_gene: TRBJ2-1
abundance: NA
v_gene: TRBV2

CDR3nt: TGTGCCAGCAGCGTGCTAGCGGTTAGCTCCTACAATGAGCAGTTCTTC
CDR3aa: CASSVLAVSSYNEQFF
len: 16
d_gene: TRBD2
j_gene: TRBJ2-1
abundance: NA
v_gene: TRBV7-8

CDR3nt: TGTGCCTGGAGTGATCAGGTTCGAGCTTTCTTT
CDR3aa: CAWSDQVRAFF
len: 11
d_gene: NA
j_gene: TRBJ1-1
abundance: NA
v_gene: TRBV30

CDR3nt: TGCAGTGCTAGAGACACACGTGGCTACACCTTC
CDR3aa: CSARDTRGYTF
len: 11
d_gene: NA
j_gene: TRBJ1-2
abundance: once
v_gene: TRBV20-1